This TCR beta chain came from a study of T-cell memory formation after mild COVID-19 (dated by TCRdb to about 2021). With respect to the entire study: TCR sequence clusters from the two donors were found to be largely donor specific. T-cell clones expanding and contracting after mild COVID-19 in a couple of donors were tracked by longitudinal TCRalpha and TCRbeta repertoire sequencing. The cohort was made up of two young adult volunteers, one female and one male, who were previously healthy.

Note on this clonotype: The antigen it binds to is not known. No quality values exist for individual bases; no much larger clone is one base distant.

Ficoll-Paque density gradient centrifugation was the method used to isolate PBMCs. These reads were obtained on an Illumina NovaSeq 6000. TCRalpha and TCRbeta cDNA libraries were built by 5'RACE with constant-segment primers, adding sample barcodes and unique molecular identifiers. Trizol reagent was used to extract RNA from every sample. Library amplification was performed in two PCR steps, and a second sample barcode and Illumina TruSeq adapters were introduced in the second step. The libraries were sequenced on an Illumina NovaSeq using 2 x 150 bp paired-end reads. Processing in the source paper ran as follows. With migec v1.2.7, reads were demultiplexed and then collapsed into UMI-guided consensus sequences. Using mixcr v2.1.11, UMI consensuses were aligned to TRA and TRB V and J templates and then assembled into clonotypes. A clonotype was counted as expanded or contracted only when both edgeR and NoisET called the clonotype significant, with the noise models trained on biological replicates. For edgeR calls, the thresholds were a false discovery rate-adjusted p below 0.01 and a log2 fold-change of 1. As an exploratory analysis of dynamics, max-normalized trajectories of the 1000 most abundant clonotypes were examined by PCA with hierarchical clustering. Each responding clone was given a CD4 or CD8 phenotype based on the CD4+ and CD8+ repertoires, which had been sequenced separately. The raw public reads went through TCRdb reprocessing: fastp at Q25, MiXCR clone calling, in-frame beta chains kept. Rows with a matching CDR3 protein are joined into one entry that keeps the most common DNA and genes. TCRdb, rather than the study authors, made the V and J calls. This sample gives 550,000 to 700,000 distinct CDR3 sequences in total; roughly 18% of them show up just once. Of the sample, around 11% is held by the ten largest clones.

What the research found in general, with its limitations: Some responding clones were detected in pre-infection memory, suggesting pre-existing cross-reactive memory T cells joined the SARS-CoV-2 response. Clones contracting from day 15 to 85 had balanced CD4/CD8 phenotypes, while a second wave expanding from day 15 to 37 was biased towards CD4+. Only a couple of mild cases were covered by the study, and larger cohorts that include severe cases with pre-infection samples were considered necessary. SARS-CoV-2 specificity of the second-wave clones peaking on day 37 was not confirmed. Contracting CD4+ clones appeared mostly in the CM and EM memory subsets, whereas CD8+ clones were enriched in EMRA.

The germline V gene supplies CDR1 MGHDK and CDR2 SYGVNS. Ends trimmed: V by 3 bases, J by 1 base; bases unmatched to a gene: 4. The cysteine opens and the phenylalanine closes a CDR3 of 15 amino acids. Left in the record is the CDR3 DNA by itself, 45 bases read in frame from the first base. The clonotype comes from an adult woman who had mild COVID-19 (a few samples of this study predate the infection). The sample titles of this study are shuffled in the database, so cell type and time point are left out; the donor was told from shared clones. Sequenced input: PBMCs or a T cell subset sorted from them (not recorded which). The rearrangement combines TRBV25-1 with TRBJ2-5, with TRBD2 matching 8 junction bases. This receptor carries the CDR3 CASSDLGGAQETQYF. The DNA reads TGTGCCAGCAGTGACCTCGGGGGGGCCCAAGAGACCCAGTACTTC. This CDR3, with the reference TRBV25-1 and TRBJ2-5 proteins standing in past its ends, gives the full variable domain EADIYQTPRYLVIGTGKKITLECSQTMGHDKMYWYQQDPGMELHLIHYSYGVNSTEKGDLSSESTVSRIRTEHFPLTLESARPSHTSQYLCASSDLGGAQETQYFGPGTRLLVL.